The 9 T cell receptor beta chains in this list originate from one sample, sequenced in a study of control samples from healthy donors and cancer patients. Libraries were prepared by immunoSEQ multiplex PCR; TCRdb keeps only in-frame clonotypes and omits some of them. The sample consists of about 220,000 clones, around 94% of them appearing once. Material: blood. Receptors originate from a man between 50 and 59 years old in good health.

This chain links TRBV3-1 (or the pseudogene TRBV3-2) with TRBJ2-6; D is unclear. Germline lookup yields CDR1 LGHDT and CDR2 YNNKEL (reference sequence). The V end was cut by 8 bases, the J end by 3 bases, with 14 bases between. The CDR3 loop spans 15 amino acids. The CDR3 DNA is TGTGCCAGCGCGCGCGGTGGAAATGGGGCCAACGTCCTGACTTTC. This encodes CASARGGNGANVLTF.

The chain's CDR3 is CASTKRDGALNTEAFF. In DNA form, the CDR3 reads TGTGCCAGCACCAAAAGGGACGGCGCTTTGAACACTGAAGCTTTCTTT. The chain couples TRBV7-9 to TRBJ1-1; the D gene is possibly TRBD1 (5 bases). This CDR3 comprises 16 residues. CDR1 SEHNR and CDR2 FQNEAQ come from the germline V gene (reference sequence). The germline V and J ends were trimmed by 7 bases and 0 bases, with 18 bases remaining between them.

The chain recombines TRBV6-1 with TRBJ1-5; tentative D call: TRBD1 (5 bases). Germline V gives CDR1 MNHNS, CDR2 SASEGT. The CDR3 length is 13 residues. Trimming removed 7 bases at V and 7 bases at J, with 14 bases between. The CDR3 spells CASTETGGQPQHF. CDR3 DNA: TGTGCCAGCACCGAAACGGGGGGGCAGCCCCAGCATTTT.

The CDR3 sequence: CASSIERGQGEAFF. Here the CDR3 DNA reads TGTGCCAGTAGTATAGAAAGGGGACAGGGTGAAGCTTTCTTT. The chain couples TRBV19 to TRBJ1-1; 9 bases match TRBD1. CDR1 and CDR2 from the germline V gene are LNHDA and SQIVND (reference sequence). The CDR3 totals 14 residues. After removal of 0 bases from V and 7 bases from J, the junction contained 3 bases not matched to a gene. Looking up the rest from reference TRBV19 and TRBJ1-1 gives the full variable domain: DGGITQSPKYLFRKEGQNVTLSCEQNLNHDAMYWYRQDPGQGLRLIYYSQIVNDFQKGDIAEGYSVSREKKESFPLTVTSAQKNPTAFYLCASSIERGQGEAFFGQGTRLTVV.

The V and J genes are TRBV5-4 and TRBJ1-5, with 7 bases matching TRBD1. The CDR3 runs to 16 residues. The V gene end was trimmed by 4 bases and the J gene end by 0 bases; junction bases not matched to a gene: 7. CDR1 is SGHNT, CDR2 YYREEE, per germline (reference sequence). This CDR3 is CASSARDSGSNQPQHF. Here the CDR3 DNA reads TGTGCCAGCAGCGCCCGGGACAGTGGTAGCAATCAGCCCCAGCATTTT.

The chain has TRBV24-1 and TRBJ2-7; 10 bases agree with TRBD1. CDR1 is KGHDR and CDR2 is SFDVKD in the germline V gene. The length of the CDR3 is 16 residues. Unmatched junction bases numbered 3, after V lost 2 bases and J lost 0 bases. CDR3 amino acids: CATSDWGQGNSYEQYF. In DNA, the CDR3 is TGTGCCACCAGTGATTGGGGACAGGGGAACTCCTACGAGCAGTACTTC.

The V call is TRBV6-4, the J call TRBJ2-7, with 8 bases aligning to TRBD1. This CDR3 contains 17 residues. J lost 5 bases, V lost 6 bases, and 18 bases had no gene match. CDR1 and CDR2 from the germline V gene are MRHNA and SNTAGT. The DNA of the CDR3 is TGTGCCAGCAGCCCCCTCCCGGGGCAGGGGGCGCCGGACGAGCAGTACGTC. Translated: CASSPLPGQGAPDEQYV.

V and J are TRBV7-9 and TRBJ2-1; 8 bases align to TRBD2. The CDR3 runs 15 residues. With 5 bases clipped from V and 3 bases from J, the junction kept 6 bases outside the gene matches. Germline CDR1 SEHNR, CDR2 FQNEAQ (reference sequence). DNA of the CDR3: TGTGCCAGCAGCAGAAAAGCGGGGGACTACAATGAGCAGTTCTTC. Protein sequence: CASSRKAGDYNEQFF.

The chain links TRBV4-2 to TRBJ2-7; 9 bases fit TRBD2. This CDR3 has 17 amino acids. V trimming: 3 bases; J trimming: 3 bases; junction bases outside the gene matches: 12. Looked up from germline, CDR1 is LGHNA and CDR2 is YNFKEQ. CDR3 region: CASSQESGGTSFYEQYV. CDR3 DNA: TGTGCCAGCAGCCAGGAGAGCGGGGGGACGTCATTCTACGAGCAGTACGTC.